This T cell receptor beta chain was captured in a study of T cell changes during pregnancy in multiple sclerosis. The assay was immunoSEQ multiplex PCR, and TCRdb's table has in-frame clones only and misses some. The sample holds 47,000 or so clones, 85% to 90% seen once. The TCR comes from a female donor with multiple sclerosis, enrolled in a pregnancy study. The starting material was peripheral blood, obtained in the first trimester of pregnancy.

The CDR3 protein is CATTGGTYGYTF. CDR3 bases: TGTGCCACGACAGGGGGTACCTATGGCTACACCTTC. V gene TRBV28 combines with J gene TRBJ1-2, with 9 bases aligning to TRBD1. V dropped 10 bases and J dropped 4; count of bases not matched to a gene: 4. This CDR3 spans 12 amino acids. Germline CDR1 and CDR2: MDHEN and SYDVKM.